These T cell receptor beta chains were read from a single sample in a study of kidney transplant recipient with SARS-CoV-2 infection. TCRdb processed the reads anew with MiXCR; each CDR3 protein has one entry. The sample has about 250,000 distinct CDR3 sequences, 25% to 30% seen once. The sample was a blood sample, taken at baseline and on approximately day 120 from a kidney transplant recipient. These receptors all come from a male patient in his 30s who had COVID-19 and was a kidney transplant recipient. Some T cells may possibly be graft donor cells. Both conserved end residues are part of each CDR3. The D gene is left open where the match is weak. Some rows have no size entry. The others give once, few or many, or a class for an expanded clone.

many TRBJ1-2 . TRBV11-3 CASSVSTDLGKTYGYTF TGTGCCAGCAGCGTCTCAACCGATCTCGGAAAGACCTATGGCTACACCTTC
many TRBJ1-1 . TRBV3-1 CASSKWAPISIRTEAFF TGTGCCAGCAGCAAGTGGGCTCCCATTTCAATTCGCACTGAAGCTTTCTTT
many TRBJ1-4 . TRBV19 CATKPRGSLTNEKLFF TGTGCCACCAAGCCTAGGGGGTCTCTAACTAATGAAAAACTGTTTTTT
few TRBJ2-3 TRBD2 TRBV20-1 CSASGGADTQYF TGCAGTGCCAGCGGGGGGGCAGATACGCAGTATTTT
many TRBJ1-5 . TRBV2 CASSLSGIGNQPQHF TGTGCCAGCAGTCTCTCAGGGATTGGCAATCAGCCCCAGCATTTT
few TRBJ1-1 . TRBV2 CASRRGTDTEAFF TGTGCCAGCAGAAGGGGCACGGACACTGAAGCTTTCTTT
. TRBJ2-1 TRBD2 TRBV6-5 CASNTWGTREYNEQFF TGTGCCAGCAATACGTGGGGGACTAGAGAGTACAATGAGCAGTTCTTC
. TRBJ2-1 TRBD2 TRBV10-1 CASSPGLAGGSNEQFF TGCGCCAGCAGTCCCGGACTAGCGGGAGGGTCCAATGAGCAGTTCTTC
many TRBJ2-7 TRBD1 TRBV6-1 CASSELGDRPYEQYF TGTGCCAGCAGTGAATTAGGGGACAGACCCTACGAGCAGTACTTC
many TRBJ2-2 TRBD1 TRBV11-2 CASRFTPTGQGTGELFF TGTGCCAGCAGGTTTACCCCCACGGGACAGGGTACCGGGGAGCTGTTTTTT
many TRBJ1-2 . TRBV19 CASSTSATNRKTYGYTF TGTGCCAGTAGTACTAGTGCGACAAATCGAAAGACCTATGGCTACACCTTC